This T cell receptor beta chain was obtained from a study of blood T cell repertoires in COVID-19. Repertoires were generated with immunoSEQ multiplex PCR, while TCRdb's copy carries only in-frame clones and drops some. Of 370,000 or so clones listed, 81% are singletons. The clonotype originates from a human donor with acute or convalescent COVID-19. The donor label of this sample is uncertain. The sequenced material came from peripheral blood.

In nucleotides, the CDR3 is TGTGCCTGGAGAGATACTCGATCCTCCTACGAGCAGTACTTC. Residues: CAWRDTRSSYEQYF. The chain couples TRBV30 to TRBJ2-7; D gene uncertain. The germline gives CDR1 GTSNPN, CDR2 SVGIG (reference sequence). Trimming stripped 3 bases from V and 0 bases from J, with 12 bases between. The CDR3 runs to 14 residues. The full variable domain, completed using reference TRBV30 and TRBJ2-7, is SQTIHQWPATLVQPVGSPLSLECTVEGTSNPNLYWYRQAAGRGLQLLFYSVGIGQISSEVPQNLSASRPQDRQFILSSKKLLLSDSGFYLCAWRDTRSSYEQYFGPGTRLTVT.